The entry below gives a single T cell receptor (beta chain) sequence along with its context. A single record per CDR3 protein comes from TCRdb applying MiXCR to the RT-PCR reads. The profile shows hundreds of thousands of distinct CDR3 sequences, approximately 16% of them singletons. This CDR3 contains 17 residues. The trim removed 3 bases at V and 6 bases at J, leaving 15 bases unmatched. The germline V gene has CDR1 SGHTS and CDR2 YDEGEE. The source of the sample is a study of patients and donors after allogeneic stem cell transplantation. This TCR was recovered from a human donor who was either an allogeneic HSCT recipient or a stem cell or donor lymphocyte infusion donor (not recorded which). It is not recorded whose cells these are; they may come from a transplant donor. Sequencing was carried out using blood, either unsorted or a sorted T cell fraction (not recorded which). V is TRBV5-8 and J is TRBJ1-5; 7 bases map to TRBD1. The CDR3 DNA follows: TGTGCCAGCAGCTCTGGAGGGCGACAGGGAGTGGGTCAGCCCCAGCATTTT. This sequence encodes CASSSGGRQGVGQPQHF.